This T cell receptor beta chain was sequenced during a study of neoadjuvant nivolumab and ipilimumab in lung cancer (dated by TCRdb to about 2020). General notes on the study: Nivolumab was given at 3 mg/kg intravenously on days 1, 15 and 29, and the combination arm added ipilimumab 1 mg/kg on day 1 only. The study compared TCR repertoires in pretherapy (baseline) peripheral blood with TCR repertoires in tumors resected at surgery after neoadjuvant immune checkpoint blockade. In the trial, 40 to 45 patients with operable NSCLC were treated, of whom around 23 were randomized to nivolumab monotherapy and roughly 20 to nivolumab plus ipilimumab. The primary trial endpoint was the major pathologic response (MPR) rate in the intention-to-treat population in each study arm. Matched pretherapy and resected tumor pairs were analyzed for seven patients: four treated with nivolumab and three with nivolumab plus ipilimumab.

From the germline V gene, CDR1 is SNHLY and CDR2 is FYNNEI. The CDR3 covers 15 residues, taking in both the cysteine and the phenylalanine. This entry keeps only the CDR3 DNA: 45 bases, framed from base 1. Trimming accounts for 6 bases at V and 2 bases at J, while the number of junction bases matched to no gene is 9. The library was generated by the immunoSEQ multiplex PCR assay. The original methods were these. Repertoires were summarized by richness and clonality, and significantly expanded and contracted clones were identified between pre- and post-therapy samples. In its TCRdb copy, this immuneACCESS table keeps in-frame sequences only and misses some clones. Where compared with another copy, unresolved V genes explain less than half of these, and the others have no known cause. That table furnishes V, J and clone size, whereas the DNA furnished D and trimming. For this sample the table gives 40,000 to 60,000 clones, of which 80% to 90% were detected only once. More than 3% of the sample comes from the top ten.

According to the study, the label for this sample's time point signals: pretherapy, before neoadjuvant immune checkpoint inhibitors. Samples came from the phase 2 randomized NEOSTAR trial, which tested neoadjuvant nivolumab or nivolumab plus ipilimumab followed by surgery in operable NSCLC. With respect to this clone: Its antigen remains unidentified. No much larger clone exists at a distance of one base, and base qualities are not known.

The study at large found these results: Compared with tumor-adjacent uninvolved lung, resected tumors had greater TCR richness and clonality, and increases showed up in more of the dual-therapy-treated tumors. A small number of samples underwent TCR sequencing. Richness in tumors resected after neoadjuvant therapy showed a positive correlation with pretherapy blood TCR richness (Spearman R ≈ 0.8). From pretherapy to surgery, tumor T-cell richness and clonality increased in three of three dual-therapy tumors but in only two of four nivolumab-treated tumors. No significant correlation was found between TCR clonality and pathologic tumor regression, and only one major-pathologic-response sample was available for the clonality analysis.

The TCR was taken from an adult with non-small cell lung cancer. Some clones in this sample may be carry-over from other donors' samples. The chain is assembled from TRBV2 and TRBJ1-1; 7 of the junction bases match TRBD1. Specimen: blood, collected before neoadjuvant nivolumab, alone or with ipilimumab. This receptor has the CDR3 CASRPEQGPNTEAFF. The DNA is as follows: TGTGCCAGCAGACCCGAACAGGGGCCTAACACTGAAGCTTTCTTT.